The present entry profiles one T cell receptor (beta chain) with its context. Its specificity is not known. This record comes from a study of cytomegalovirus exposure and HLA in healthy donors. The overall study: An early data release held tens of millions of unique TCRs from HLA-typed donors.

PCR employed 60 Vbeta and 13 Jbeta primers. Original data processing: Later reanalysis found 75 million to 100 million unique TCR beta chains, some 10 million of them shared. Here immunoSEQ multiplex PCR was the method, and the copy in TCRdb shows in-frame clones only, minus some. Clonal size and the V and J genes are those of that table, whereas D and trimming came from the DNA. The data hold 90,000 or so clones, with 70% to 75% observed a single time. Notes on the study in general: One cluster of highly shared sequence variants probably arose as a sequencing artifact.

V was pared by 0 bases and J by 7 bases, with 12 bases between. This CDR3 comprises 14 residues. The germline V gene has CDR1 LNHNV and CDR2 YYDKDF (reference sequence). Sequenced: PBMCs. The V call is TRBV15, the J call TRBJ1-2; D remains unclear. This TCR was sampled from a man in his sixties in good health and CMV-seronegative. Here the CDR3 DNA reads TGTGCCACCAGCAGAGATCTTGGCGGTTTTGGCTACACCTTC. Its protein is CATSRDLGGFGYTF.